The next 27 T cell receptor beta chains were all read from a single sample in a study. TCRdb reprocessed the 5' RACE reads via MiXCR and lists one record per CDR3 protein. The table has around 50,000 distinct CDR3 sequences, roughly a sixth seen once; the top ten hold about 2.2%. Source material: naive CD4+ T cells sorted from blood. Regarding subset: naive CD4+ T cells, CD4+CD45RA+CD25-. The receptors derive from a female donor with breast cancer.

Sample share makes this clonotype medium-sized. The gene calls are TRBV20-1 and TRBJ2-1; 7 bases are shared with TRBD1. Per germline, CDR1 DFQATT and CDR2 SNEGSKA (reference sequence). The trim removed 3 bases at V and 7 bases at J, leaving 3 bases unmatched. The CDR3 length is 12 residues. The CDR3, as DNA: TGCAGTGCTAGGGCAGGGGGAAATGAGCAGTTCTTC. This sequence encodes CSARAGGNEQFF.

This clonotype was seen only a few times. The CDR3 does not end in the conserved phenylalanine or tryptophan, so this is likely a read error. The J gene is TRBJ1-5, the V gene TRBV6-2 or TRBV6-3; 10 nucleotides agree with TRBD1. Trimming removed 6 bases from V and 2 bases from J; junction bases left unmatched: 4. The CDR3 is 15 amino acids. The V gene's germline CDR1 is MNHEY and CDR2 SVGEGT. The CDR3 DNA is TGTGCCAGCAGCCGCGGACAGGGGGGCAATCAGCCCCAGCATCTT. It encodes CASSRGQGGNQPQHL.

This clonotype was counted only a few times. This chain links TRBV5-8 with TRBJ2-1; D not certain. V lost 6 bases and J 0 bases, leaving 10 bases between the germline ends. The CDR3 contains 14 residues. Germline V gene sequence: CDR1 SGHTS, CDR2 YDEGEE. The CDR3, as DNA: TGTGCCAGCACGGAAAGAAGCTCCTACAATGAGCAGTTCTTC. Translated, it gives CASTERSSYNEQFF.

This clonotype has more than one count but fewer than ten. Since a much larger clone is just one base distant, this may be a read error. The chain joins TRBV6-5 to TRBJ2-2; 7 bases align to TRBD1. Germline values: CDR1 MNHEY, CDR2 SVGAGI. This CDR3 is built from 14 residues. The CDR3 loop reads CASREGGNDGELVF. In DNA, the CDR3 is TGTGCCAGCCGTGAAGGGGGCAATGACGGGGAGCTGGTTTTT.

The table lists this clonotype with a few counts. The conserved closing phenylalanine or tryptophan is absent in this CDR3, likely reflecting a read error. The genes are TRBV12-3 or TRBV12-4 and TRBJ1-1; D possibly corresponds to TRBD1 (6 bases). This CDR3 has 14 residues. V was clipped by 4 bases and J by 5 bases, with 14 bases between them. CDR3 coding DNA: TGTGCCAGCAGTTCAGGGGTCCGAGGAACTGAAGCTTTCTCT. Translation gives CASSSGVRGTEAFS.

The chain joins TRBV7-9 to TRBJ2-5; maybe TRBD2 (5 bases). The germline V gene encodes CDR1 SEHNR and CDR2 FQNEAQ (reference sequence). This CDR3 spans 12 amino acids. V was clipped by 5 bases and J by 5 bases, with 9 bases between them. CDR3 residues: CASSHGGETQYF. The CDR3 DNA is TGTGCCAGCAGCCACGGCGGGGAGACCCAGTACTTC. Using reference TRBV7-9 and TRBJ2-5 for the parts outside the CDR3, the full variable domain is DTGVSQNPRHKITKRGQNVTFRCDPISEHNRLYWYRQTLGQGPEFLTYFQNEAQLEKSRLLSDRFSAERPKGSFSTLEIQRTEQGDSAMYLCASSHGGETQYFGPGTRLLVL.

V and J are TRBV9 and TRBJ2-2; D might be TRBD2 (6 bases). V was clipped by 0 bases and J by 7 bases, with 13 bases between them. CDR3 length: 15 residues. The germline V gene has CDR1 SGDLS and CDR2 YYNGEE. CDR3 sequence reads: CASSVGRDVNGELFF. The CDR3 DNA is TGTGCCAGCAGCGTAGGGCGGGATGTGAACGGGGAGCTGTTTTTT.

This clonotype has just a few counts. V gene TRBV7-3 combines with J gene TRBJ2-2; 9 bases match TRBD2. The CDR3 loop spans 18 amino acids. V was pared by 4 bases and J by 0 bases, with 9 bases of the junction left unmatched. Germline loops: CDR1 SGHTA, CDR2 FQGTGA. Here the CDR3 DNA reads TGTGCCAGCAGCTCCACAGCGGGGGGACCATCGAACACCGGGGAGCTGTTTTTT. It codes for CASSSTAGGPSNTGELFF.

CDR3 protein: CASSLGAGTAQETQYF. Here the CDR3 DNA reads TGTGCCAGCAGCTTAGGGGCGGGGACAGCACAAGAGACCCAGTACTTC. The chain combines TRBV11-2 with TRBJ2-5; TRBD1 might be the D (7 bases). The CDR3 covers 16 residues. Germline V CDR1 and CDR2: SGHAT, FQNNGV. The V end lost 1 base, the J end lost 2 bases, and 14 bases lay between the germline ends. Combining the CDR3 with reference TRBV11-2 and TRBJ2-5 gives the whole variable domain EAGVAQSPRYKIIEKRQSVAFWCNPISGHATLYWYQQILGQGPKLLIQFQNNGVVDDSQLPKDRFSAERLKGVDSTLKIQPAKLEDSAVYLCASSLGAGTAQETQYFGPGTRLLVL.

The CDR3 nucleotides are TGCAGTGCGGAACTGACTAGCGACAATGAGCAGTTCTTC. It codes for CSAELTSDNEQFF. The chain has TRBV20-1 and TRBJ2-1, with 8 bases identical to TRBD2. Per germline, CDR1 DFQATT and CDR2 SNEGSKA (reference sequence). There are 13 residues in the CDR3. V shed 6 bases, J shed 5 bases, and the junction held 6 bases outside the gene matches.

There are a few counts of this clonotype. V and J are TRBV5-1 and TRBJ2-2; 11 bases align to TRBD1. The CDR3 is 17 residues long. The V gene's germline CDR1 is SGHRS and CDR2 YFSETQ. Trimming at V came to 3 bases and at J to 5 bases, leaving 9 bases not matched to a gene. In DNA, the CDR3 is TGCGCCAGCAGCTCATCGCCCGGGACAGGGGGAACCGGGGAGCTGTTTTTT. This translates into CASSSSPGTGGTGELFF. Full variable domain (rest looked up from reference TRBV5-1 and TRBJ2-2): KAGVTQTPRYLIKTRGQQVTLSCSPISGHRSVSWYQQTPGQGLQFLFEYFSETQRNKGNFPGRFSGRQFSNSRSEMNVSTLELGDSALYLCASSSSPGTGGTGELFFGEGSRLTVL.

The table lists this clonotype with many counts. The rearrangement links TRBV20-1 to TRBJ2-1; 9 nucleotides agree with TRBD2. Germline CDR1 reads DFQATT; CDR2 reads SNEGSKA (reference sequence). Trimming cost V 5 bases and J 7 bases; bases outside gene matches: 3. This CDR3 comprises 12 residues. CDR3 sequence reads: CSAGRGGNEQFF. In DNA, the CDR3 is TGCAGTGCTGGGCGGGGGGGTAATGAGCAGTTCTTC.

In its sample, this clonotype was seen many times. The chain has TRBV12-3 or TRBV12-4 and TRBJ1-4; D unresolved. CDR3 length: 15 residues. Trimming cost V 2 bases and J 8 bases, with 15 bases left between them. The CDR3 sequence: CASSLTRAVREKLFF. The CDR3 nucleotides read TGTGCCAGCAGTTTAACCCGGGCAGTTAGAGAAAAACTGTTTTTT.

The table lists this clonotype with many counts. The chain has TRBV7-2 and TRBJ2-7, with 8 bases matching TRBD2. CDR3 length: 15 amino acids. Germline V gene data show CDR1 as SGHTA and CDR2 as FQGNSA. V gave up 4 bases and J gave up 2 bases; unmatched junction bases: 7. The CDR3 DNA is TGTGCCAGCAGCTGGCGCGCGGGAGGACCCTACGAGCAGTACTTC. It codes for CASSWRAGGPYEQYF.

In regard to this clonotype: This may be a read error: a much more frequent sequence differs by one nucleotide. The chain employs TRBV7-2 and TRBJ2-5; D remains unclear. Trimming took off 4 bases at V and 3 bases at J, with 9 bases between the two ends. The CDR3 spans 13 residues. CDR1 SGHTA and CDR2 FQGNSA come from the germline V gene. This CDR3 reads CASSSGRKETQYF. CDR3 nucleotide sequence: TGTGCCAGCAGCTCCGGCAGGAAAGAGACCCAGTACTTC.

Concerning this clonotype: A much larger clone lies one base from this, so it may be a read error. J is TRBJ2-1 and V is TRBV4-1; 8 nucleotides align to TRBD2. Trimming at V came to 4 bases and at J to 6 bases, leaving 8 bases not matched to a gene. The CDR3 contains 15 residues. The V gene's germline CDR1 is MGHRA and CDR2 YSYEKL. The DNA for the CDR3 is TGCGCCAGCAGCCCCGGACGAGCGGGAGCCAATGAGCAGTTCTTC. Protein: CASSPGRAGANEQFF.

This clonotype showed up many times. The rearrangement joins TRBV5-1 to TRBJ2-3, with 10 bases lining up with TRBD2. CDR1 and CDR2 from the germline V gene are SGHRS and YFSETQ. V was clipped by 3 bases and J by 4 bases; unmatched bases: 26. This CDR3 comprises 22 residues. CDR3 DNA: TGCGCCAGCAGCTACGACAGGCCCCCCAGGACTAGCGGAAATTATTGGGCAGATACGCAGTATTTT. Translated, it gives CASSYDRPPRTSGNYWADTQYF.

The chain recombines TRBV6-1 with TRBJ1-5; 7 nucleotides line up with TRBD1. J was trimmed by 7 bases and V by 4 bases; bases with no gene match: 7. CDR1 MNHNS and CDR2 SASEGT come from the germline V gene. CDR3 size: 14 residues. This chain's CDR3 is CASSAWTGGQPQHF. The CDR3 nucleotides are TGTGCCAGCAGTGCCTGGACAGGCGGCCAGCCCCAGCATTTT.

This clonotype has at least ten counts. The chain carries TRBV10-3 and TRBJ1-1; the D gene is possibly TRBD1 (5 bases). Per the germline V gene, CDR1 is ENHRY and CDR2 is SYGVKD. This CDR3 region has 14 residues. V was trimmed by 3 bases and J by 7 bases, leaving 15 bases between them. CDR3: CAISESGSQGEAFF. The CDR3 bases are TGTGCCATCAGTGAATCGGGAAGTCAGGGTGAAGCTTTCTTT.

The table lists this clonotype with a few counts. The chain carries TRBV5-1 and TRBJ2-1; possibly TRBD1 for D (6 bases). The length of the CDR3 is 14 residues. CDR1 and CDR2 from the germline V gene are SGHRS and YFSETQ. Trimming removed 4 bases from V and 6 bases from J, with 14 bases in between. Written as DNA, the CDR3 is TGCGCCAGCAGCGGGGGCCAGGGGTTCAATGAGCAGTTCTTC. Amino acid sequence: CASSGGQGFNEQFF.

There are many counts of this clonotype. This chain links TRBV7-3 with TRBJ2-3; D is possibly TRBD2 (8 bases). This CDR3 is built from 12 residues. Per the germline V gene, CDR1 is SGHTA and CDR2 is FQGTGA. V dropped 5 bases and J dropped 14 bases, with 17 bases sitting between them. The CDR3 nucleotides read TGTGCCAGCAGCGCAGGGGGTAGCGGGGCGTATTTT. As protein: CASSAGGSGAYF.

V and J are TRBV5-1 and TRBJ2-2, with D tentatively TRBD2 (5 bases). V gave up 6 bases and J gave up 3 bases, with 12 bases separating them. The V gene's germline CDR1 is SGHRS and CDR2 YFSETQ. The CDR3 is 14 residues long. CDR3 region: CASTKDLYTGELFF. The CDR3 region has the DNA TGCGCCAGCACGAAGGACTTGTACACCGGGGAGCTGTTTTTT.

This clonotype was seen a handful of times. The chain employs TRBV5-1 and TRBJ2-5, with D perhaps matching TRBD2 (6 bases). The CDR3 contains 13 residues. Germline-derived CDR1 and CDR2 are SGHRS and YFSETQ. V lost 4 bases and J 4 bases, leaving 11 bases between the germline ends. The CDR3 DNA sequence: TGCGCCAGCAGCCGCCGGGACTTAGAGACCCAGTACTTC. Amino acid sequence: CASSRRDLETQYF.

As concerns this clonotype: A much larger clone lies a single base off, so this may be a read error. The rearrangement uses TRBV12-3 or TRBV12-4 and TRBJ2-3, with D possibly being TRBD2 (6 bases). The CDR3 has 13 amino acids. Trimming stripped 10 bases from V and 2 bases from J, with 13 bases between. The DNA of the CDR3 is TGTGCCAACATTAGCGGTCTCACAGATACGCAGTATTTT. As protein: CANISGLTDTQYF.

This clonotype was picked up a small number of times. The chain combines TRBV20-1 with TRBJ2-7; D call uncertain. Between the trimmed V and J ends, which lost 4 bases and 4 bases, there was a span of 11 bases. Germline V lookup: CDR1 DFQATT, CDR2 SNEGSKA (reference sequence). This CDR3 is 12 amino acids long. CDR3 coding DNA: TGCAGTGCTACCATCCAGGAGTACGAGCAGTACTTC. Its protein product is CSATIQEYEQYF.

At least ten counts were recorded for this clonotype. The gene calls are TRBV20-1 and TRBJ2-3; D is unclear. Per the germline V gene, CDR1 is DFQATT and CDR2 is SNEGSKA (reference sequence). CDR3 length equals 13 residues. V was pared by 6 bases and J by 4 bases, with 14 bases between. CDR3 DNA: TGCAGTGCCGAGGACCCACGGGCAGATACGCAGTATTTT. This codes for CSAEDPRADTQYF.

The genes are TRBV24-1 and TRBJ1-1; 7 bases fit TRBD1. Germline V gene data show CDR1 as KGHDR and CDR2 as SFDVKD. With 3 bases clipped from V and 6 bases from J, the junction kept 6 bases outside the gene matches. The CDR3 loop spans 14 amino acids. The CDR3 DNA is TGTGCCACCAGTGATGGGACAGTATCGTCTGAAGCTTTCTTT. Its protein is CATSDGTVSSEAFF.